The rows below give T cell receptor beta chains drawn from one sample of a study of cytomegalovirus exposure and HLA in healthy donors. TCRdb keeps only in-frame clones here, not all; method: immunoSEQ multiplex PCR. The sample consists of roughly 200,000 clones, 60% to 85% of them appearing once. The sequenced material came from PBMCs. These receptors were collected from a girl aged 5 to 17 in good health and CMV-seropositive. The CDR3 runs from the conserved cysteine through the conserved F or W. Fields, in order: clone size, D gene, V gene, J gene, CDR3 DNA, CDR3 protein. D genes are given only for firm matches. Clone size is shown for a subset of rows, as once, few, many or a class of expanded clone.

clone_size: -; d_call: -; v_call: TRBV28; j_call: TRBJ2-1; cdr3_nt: TGTGCCAGCAGTTTATGGCCCACGGATGAGCAGTTCTTC; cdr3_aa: CASSLWPTDEQFF
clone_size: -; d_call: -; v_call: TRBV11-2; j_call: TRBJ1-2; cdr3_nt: TGTGCCAGCAGCTTAGCACGGACTGCCTATGGCTACACCTTC; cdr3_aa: CASSLARTAYGYTF
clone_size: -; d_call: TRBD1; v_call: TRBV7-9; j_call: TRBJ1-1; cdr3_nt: TGTGCCAGCAGCTCAACAGGGGTCATGAACACTGAAGCTTTCTTT; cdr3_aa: CASSSTGVMNTEAFF
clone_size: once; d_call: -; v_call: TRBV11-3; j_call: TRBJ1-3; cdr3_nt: TGTGCCAGCAGCTTCGGGGTTTCCTCTGGAAACACCATATATTTT; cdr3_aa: CASSFGVSSGNTIYF
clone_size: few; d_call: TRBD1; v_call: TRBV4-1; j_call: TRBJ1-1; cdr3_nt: TGCGCCAGCAGCCAAATGGGACAGCAAAACACTGAAGCTTTCTTT; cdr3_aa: CASSQMGQQNTEAFF
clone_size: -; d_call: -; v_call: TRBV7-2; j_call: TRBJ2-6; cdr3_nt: TGTGCCAGCAGCTTCACCCGGGACAACGTCCTGACTTTC; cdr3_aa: CASSFTRDNVLTF
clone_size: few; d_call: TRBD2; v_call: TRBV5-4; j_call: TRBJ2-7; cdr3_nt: TGTGCCAGCAGCTCACTGGGGTCGGCAGCGGGGAGCTCCTACGAGCAGTACTTC; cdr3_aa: CASSSLGSAAGSSYEQYF
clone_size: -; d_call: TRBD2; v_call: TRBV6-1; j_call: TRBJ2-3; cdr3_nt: TGTGCCAGCAGGGGCGCTAGCGGGGCCACAGATACGCAGTATTTT; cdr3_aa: CASRGASGATDTQYF
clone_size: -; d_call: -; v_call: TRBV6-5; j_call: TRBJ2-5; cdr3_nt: TGTGCCAGCAGTTTCGGCCCCGGGGCCCAGTACTTC; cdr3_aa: CASSFGPGAQYF
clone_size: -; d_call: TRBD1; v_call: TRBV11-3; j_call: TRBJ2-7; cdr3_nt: TGTGCCAGCAGCTTAGTGTCGCTACAGGGGCCGTACGAGCAGTACTTC; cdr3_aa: CASSLVSLQGPYEQYF
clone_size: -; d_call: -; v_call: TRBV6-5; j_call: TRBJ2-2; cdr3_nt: TGTGCCAGCAGCACCAGGGGTGCCGGGGAGCTGTTTTTT; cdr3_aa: CASSTRGAGELFF
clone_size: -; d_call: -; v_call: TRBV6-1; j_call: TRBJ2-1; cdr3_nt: TGTGCCAGCAGTTTCGGACAGATCTACAATGAGCAGTTCTTC; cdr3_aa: CASSFGQIYNEQFF
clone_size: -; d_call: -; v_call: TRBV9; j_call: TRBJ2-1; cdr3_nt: TGTGCCAGCAGCGGGCGGGGGCCCTACAATGAGCAGTTCTTC; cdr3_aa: CASSGRGPYNEQFF
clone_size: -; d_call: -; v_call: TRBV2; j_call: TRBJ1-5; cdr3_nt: TGTGCCAGCAGAGGTGGGCAGGGTCAGCCCCAGCATTTT; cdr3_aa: CASRGGQGQPQHF
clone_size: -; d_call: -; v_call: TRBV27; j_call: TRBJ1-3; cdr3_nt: TGTGCCAGCAGTATCACGGTGGGAAACACCATATATTTT; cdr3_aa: CASSITVGNTIYF
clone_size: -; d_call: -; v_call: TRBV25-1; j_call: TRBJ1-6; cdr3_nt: TGTGCCAGCAGTTACTCGAGCTCCTATAATTCACCCCTCCACTTT; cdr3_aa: CASSYSSSYNSPLHF
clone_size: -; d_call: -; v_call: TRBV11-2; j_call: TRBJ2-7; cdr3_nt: TGTGCCAGCAGCTTAGAAGGAGGGAGCTCCTACGAGCAGTACTTC; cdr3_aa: CASSLEGGSSYEQYF
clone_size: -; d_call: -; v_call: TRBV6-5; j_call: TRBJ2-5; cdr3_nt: TGTGCCAGCAGTTACGCGGGGACCCAGTACTTC; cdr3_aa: CASSYAGTQYF
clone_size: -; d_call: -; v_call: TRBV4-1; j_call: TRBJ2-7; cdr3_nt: TGCGCCAGCAGCCAGTTAGCGTCGGTCTACGAGCAGTACTTC; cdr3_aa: CASSQLASVYEQYF
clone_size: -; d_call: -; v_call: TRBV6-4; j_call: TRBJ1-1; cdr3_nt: TGTGCCAGCAGTCTAGAGGAGGGCACTGAAGCTTTCTTT; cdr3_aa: CASSLEEGTEAFF
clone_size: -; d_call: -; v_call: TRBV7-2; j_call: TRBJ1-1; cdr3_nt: TGTGCCAGCAGCGGAGAGGGGGGGCTCACTGAAGCTTTCTTT; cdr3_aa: CASSGEGGLTEAFF
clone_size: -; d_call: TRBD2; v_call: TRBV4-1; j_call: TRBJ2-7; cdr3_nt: TGCGCCAGCAGCCGACTACTAGCGGGAACCTACGAGCAGTACTTC; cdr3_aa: CASSRLLAGTYEQYF
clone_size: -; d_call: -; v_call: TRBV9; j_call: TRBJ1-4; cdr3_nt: TGTGCCAGCAGCGTAGCCGGGTCTAATGAAAAACTGTTTTTT; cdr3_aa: CASSVAGSNEKLFF
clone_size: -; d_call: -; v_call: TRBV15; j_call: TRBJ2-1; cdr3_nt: TGTGCCACCAGCAGAGATTGGCTAGCCCTACCCTCGAATGAGCAGTTCTTC; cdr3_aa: CATSRDWLALPSNEQFF
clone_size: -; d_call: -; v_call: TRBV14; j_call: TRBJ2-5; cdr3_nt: TGTGCCAGCAGCCATAAAGAGACCCAGTACTTC; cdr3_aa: CASSHKETQYF
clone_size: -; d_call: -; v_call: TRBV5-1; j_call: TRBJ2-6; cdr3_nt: TGCGCCAGCAGCTTGGTTCTTCTTTCCTCTGGGGCCAACGTCCTGACTTTC; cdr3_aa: CASSLVLLSSGANVLTF
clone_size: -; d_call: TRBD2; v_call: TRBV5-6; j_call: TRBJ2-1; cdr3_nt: TGTGCCAGCAGCCCCCCGAGCGGGGGATACAATGAGCAGTTCTTC; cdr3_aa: CASSPPSGGYNEQFF
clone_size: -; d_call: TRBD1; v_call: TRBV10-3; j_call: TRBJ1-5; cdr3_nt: TGTGCCATCAGTCAGACAGGGCCGAGCAGTCAGCCCCAGCATTTT; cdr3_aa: CAISQTGPSSQPQHF
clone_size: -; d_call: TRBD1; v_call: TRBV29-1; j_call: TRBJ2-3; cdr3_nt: TGCAGCGTTGAGGGACAGATACGGGGTACGCAGTATTTT; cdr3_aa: CSVEGQIRGTQYF
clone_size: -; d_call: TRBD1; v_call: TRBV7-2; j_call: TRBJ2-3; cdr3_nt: TGTGCCAGTGGGACAGGAGCTGCGGATACGCAGTATTTT; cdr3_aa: CASGTGAADTQYF
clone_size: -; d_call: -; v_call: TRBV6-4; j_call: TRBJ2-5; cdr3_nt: TGTGCCAGCATCCTAGGGACTTTCCAAGAGACCCAGTACTTC; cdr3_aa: CASILGTFQETQYF
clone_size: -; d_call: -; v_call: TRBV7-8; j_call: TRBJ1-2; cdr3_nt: TGTGCCAGCAGCTCCTACGACAGGACCTATGGCTACACCTTC; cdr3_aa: CASSSYDRTYGYTF
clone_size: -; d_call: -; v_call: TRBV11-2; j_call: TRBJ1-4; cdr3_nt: TGTGCCAGCAGCTTAGAGCAGGGTTGGCTGTTTTTT; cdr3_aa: CASSLEQGWLFF
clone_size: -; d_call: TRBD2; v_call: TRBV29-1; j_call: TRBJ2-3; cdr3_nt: TGCAGCGTTGCCGACGGGGGGGGACCTACAGATACGCAGTATTTT; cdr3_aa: CSVADGGGPTDTQYF
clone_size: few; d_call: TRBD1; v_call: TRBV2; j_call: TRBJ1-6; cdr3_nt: TGTGCCAGCAGCCGGGACAGGCCGTATTCACCCCTCCACTTT; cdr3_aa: CASSRDRPYSPLHF
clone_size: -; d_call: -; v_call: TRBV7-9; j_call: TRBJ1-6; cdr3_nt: TGTGCCAGCAGTAGTGAGGGATATAATTCACCCCTCCACTTT; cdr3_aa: CASSSEGYNSPLHF
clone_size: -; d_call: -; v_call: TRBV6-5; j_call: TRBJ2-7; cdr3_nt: TGTGCTACATCCCGGGACACCTCCTACGAGCAGTACTTC; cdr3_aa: CATSRDTSYEQYF
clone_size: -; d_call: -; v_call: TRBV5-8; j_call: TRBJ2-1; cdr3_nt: TGTGCCAGCAGCGGGGGGGGACGGGACAGGAACTACAATGAGCAGTTCTTC; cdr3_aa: CASSGGGRDRNYNEQFF
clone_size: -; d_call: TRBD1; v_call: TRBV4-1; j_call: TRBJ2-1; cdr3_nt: TGCGCCAGCAGCCAAGATCCAACCAGGGGACAGGGGGCCCATGAGCAGTTCTTC; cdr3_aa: CASSQDPTRGQGAHEQFF
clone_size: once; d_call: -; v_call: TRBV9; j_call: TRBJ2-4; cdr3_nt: TGTGCCAGCAGCGTCGACAGTAAAAACATTCAGTACTTC; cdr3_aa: CASSVDSKNIQYF
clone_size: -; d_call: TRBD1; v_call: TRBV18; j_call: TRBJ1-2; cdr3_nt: TGTGCCAGCTCCCCTACACAGGGGAACTATGGCTACACCTTC; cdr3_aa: CASSPTQGNYGYTF
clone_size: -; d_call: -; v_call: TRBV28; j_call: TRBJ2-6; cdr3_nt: TGTGCCAGCAGTTTAAGGTCAGGGAACGCTGGGGCCAACGTCCTGACTTTC; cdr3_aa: CASSLRSGNAGANVLTF
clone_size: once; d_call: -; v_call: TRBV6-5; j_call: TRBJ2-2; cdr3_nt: TGTGCCAGCAGGCCGACAGCGAACACCGGGGAGCTGTTTTTT; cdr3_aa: CASRPTANTGELFF
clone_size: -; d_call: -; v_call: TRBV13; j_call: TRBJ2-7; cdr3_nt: TGTGCCAGCAGCTTAGGCAACTACGAGCAGTACTTC; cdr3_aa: CASSLGNYEQYF